Shown below are 11 T cell receptor beta chains from a single sample sequenced in a study of lymphopenia after photon versus proton radiotherapy. Sequencing used immunoSEQ multiplex PCR; TCRdb keeps in-frame clones, though not all of them. Among around 160,000 clones listed, approximately 90% were seen once. The sample here was peripheral blood, taken from a patient treated with photon-based radiotherapy. The receptor set was obtained from a man aged 45-65 years with gastric cancer.

A note on this clone: Its ends do not fully match the called genes, so a read error is possible. The V gene is TRBV29-1, the J gene TRBJ1-2, with 7 bases fitting TRBD1. There are 8 residues in the CDR3. Germline V CDR1 and CDR2: SQVTM, ANQGSEA. The CDR3 loop is CSEGDRNF. DNA of the CDR3: TGCAGCGAGGGGGACAGAAACTTC.

About this clone: Other DNA sequences in this sample translate to the same CDR3. The chain carries TRBV5-4 and TRBJ2-5; D uncertain. In germline, CDR1 is SGHNT, CDR2 YYREEE (reference sequence). CDR3 length equals 12 residues. V shed 3 bases and J shed 4 bases, with 7 bases lying between them. CDR3 DNA: TGTGCCAGCAGCTCCGTAGGAGAGACCCAGTACTTC. Amino acids: CASSSVGETQYF.

This sequence joins TRBV11-3 and TRBJ2-3; no definite D call. The CDR3 has 13 residues. The V gene's germline CDR1 is SGHNT and CDR2 YENEEA. V was cut by 2 bases and J by 3 bases, with 6 bases left in between. The chain's CDR3 is CASSLSQTDTQYF. CDR3 bases: TGTGCCAGCAGCTTAAGCCAGACAGATACGCAGTATTTT.

V usage is TRBV30 and J usage is TRBJ2-3; TRBD1 or TRBD2 may be the D gene (6 bases each). The length of the CDR3 is 16 residues. Trimming stripped 2 bases from V and 2 bases from J, with 17 bases between. Per the germline V gene, CDR1 is GTSNPN and CDR2 is SVGIG (reference sequence). CDR3 sequence reads: CAWSPRGGGHTDTQYF. The DNA of the CDR3 is TGTGCCTGGAGTCCGAGAGGTGGGGGGCACACAGATACGCAGTATTTT.

V gene TRBV27 combines with J gene TRBJ2-2, with D perhaps matching TRBD2 (5 bases). Trimming left V 2 bases short and J 8 bases short, with 18 bases between. CDR1 is MNHEY and CDR2 is SMNVEV in the germline V gene (reference sequence). The CDR3 has 16 residues. The CDR3 DNA reads as TGTGCCAGCAGTTTAGACGGGAACGTCCCCCGGGGGGAGCTGTTTTTT. Residues: CASSLDGNVPRGELFF.

The chain employs TRBV29-1 and TRBJ2-2; TRBD2 matches 8 bases. With V trimmed by 7 bases and J by 1 base, 5 bases remained unmatched. There are 14 residues in the CDR3. In germline, CDR1 is SQVTM, CDR2 ANQGSEA. The CDR3 here is CSGTSGGNTGELFF. The CDR3 nucleotides read TGCAGCGGTACTAGCGGCGGGAACACCGGGGAGCTGTTTTTT.

This chain uses TRBV6-1 with TRBJ2-7; D uncertain. The CDR3 spans 15 residues. Germline V gene sequence: CDR1 MNHNS, CDR2 SASEGT. The germline V and J ends were trimmed by 7 bases and 3 bases, with 19 bases remaining between them. The CDR3 is CASNPARPRDYEQYF. CDR3 bases: TGTGCCAGCAATCCAGCTCGCCCAAGGGACTACGAGCAGTACTTC.

The CDR3 is CASSFVPGGQETQYF. The CDR3 nucleotides read TGCGCCAGCAGCTTCGTTCCCGGGGGCCAAGAGACCCAGTACTTC. The chain is built from TRBV5-1 and TRBJ2-5; tentatively, D is TRBD2 (6 bases). The CDR3 is made up of 15 amino acids. Germline lookup yields CDR1 SGHRS and CDR2 YFSETQ. Trimming pared 2 bases from V and 1 base from J, leaving 12 bases between.

J is TRBJ2-3 and V is TRBV30; D gene ambiguous. CDR1 GTSNPN and CDR2 SVGIG come from the germline V gene (reference sequence). V lost 5 bases, J lost 3 bases, and 6 bases lay in between. CDR3 length: 11 amino acids. CDR3 in amino acids: CAWAGTDTQYF. The CDR3 bases are TGTGCCTGGGCCGGGACAGATACGCAGTATTTT.

The chain has TRBV19 and TRBJ2-1; TRBD1 matches at 8 bases. The CDR3 covers 15 residues. Germline values: CDR1 LNHDA, CDR2 SQIVND (reference sequence). The ends lost 8 bases at V and 6 bases at J; junction bases unmatched: 12. The CDR3 DNA reads TGTGCCAGTGTCCCAGGGGGCGAGGCAAGCAATGAGCAGTTCTTC. This encodes CASVPGGEASNEQFF.

This chain uses TRBV11-1 with TRBJ2-7; 10 nucleotides align to TRBD1. The V gene end was trimmed by 6 bases and the J gene end by 7 bases; junction bases not matched to a gene: 9. The CDR3 contains 14 residues. CDR1 and CDR2 from the germline V gene are SGHAT and FQDESV (reference sequence). CDR3 protein: CASSGDRGSGEQYF. The CDR3 nucleotides read TGTGCCAGCAGTGGGGACAGGGGTAGCGGAGAGCAGTACTTC.